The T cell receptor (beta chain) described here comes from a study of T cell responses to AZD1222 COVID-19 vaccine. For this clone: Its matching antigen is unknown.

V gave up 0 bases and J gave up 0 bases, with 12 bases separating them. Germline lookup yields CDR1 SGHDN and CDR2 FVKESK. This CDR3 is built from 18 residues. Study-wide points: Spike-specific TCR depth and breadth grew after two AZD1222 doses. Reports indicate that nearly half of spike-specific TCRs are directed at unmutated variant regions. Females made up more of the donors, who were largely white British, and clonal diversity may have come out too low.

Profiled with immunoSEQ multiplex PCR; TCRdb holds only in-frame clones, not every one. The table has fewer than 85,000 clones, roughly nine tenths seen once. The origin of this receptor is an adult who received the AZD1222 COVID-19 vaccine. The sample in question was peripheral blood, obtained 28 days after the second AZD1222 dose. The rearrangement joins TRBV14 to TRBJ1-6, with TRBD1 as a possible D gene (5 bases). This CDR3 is CASSQDGGSSSYNSPLHF. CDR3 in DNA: TGTGCCAGCAGCCAAGATGGGGGATCGAGCTCCTATAATTCACCCCTCCACTTT. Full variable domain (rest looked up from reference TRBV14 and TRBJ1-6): EAGVTQFPSHSVIEKGQTVTLRCDPISGHDNLYWYRRVMGKEIKFLLHFVKESKQDESGMPNNRFLAERTGGTYSTLKVQPAELEDSGVYFCASSQDGGSSSYNSPLHFGNGTRLTVT.